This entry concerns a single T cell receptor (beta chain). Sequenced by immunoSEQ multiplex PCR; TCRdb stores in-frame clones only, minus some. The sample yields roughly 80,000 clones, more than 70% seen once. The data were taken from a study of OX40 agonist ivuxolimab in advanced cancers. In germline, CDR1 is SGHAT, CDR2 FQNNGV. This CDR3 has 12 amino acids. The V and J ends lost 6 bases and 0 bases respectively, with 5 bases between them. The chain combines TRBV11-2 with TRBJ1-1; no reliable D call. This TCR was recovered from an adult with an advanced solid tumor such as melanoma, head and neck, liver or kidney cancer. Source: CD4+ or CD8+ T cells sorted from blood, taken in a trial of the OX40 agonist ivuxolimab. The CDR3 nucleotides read TGTGCCAGCAGACTAATGAACACTGAAGCTTTCTTT. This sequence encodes CASRLMNTEAFF.